The clone carrying this T cell receptor beta chain has ten or more counts. It was RNA transcripts that yielded the amplified TCR beta CDR3 regions. An initial round of RT-PCR targeting the TCR CDR3 relied on the HTBI primer set. TCRdb re-derived calls from the multiplex PCR reads in MiXCR, one entry per CDR3 protein. This sample has hundreds of thousands of distinct CDR3 sequences, with about 45% found just once. The sample belongs to a study of T cells in Graves' hyperthyroidism and ophthalmopathy. The sample comprised peripheral blood or thyroid tissue (not recorded which). The receptor was isolated from an adult man with Graves' disease, either hyperthyroidism or ophthalmopathy (not recorded which).

The CDR3 DNA reads as TGTGCCAGCAGCCTTCGGGACTTAAACACTGAAGCTTTCTTT. This codes for CASSLRDLNTEAFF. This chain joins TRBV7-9 and TRBJ1-1, with D possibly matching TRBD1 (5 bases). Trimming pared 5 bases from V and 2 bases from J, leaving 12 bases between. The CDR3 length is 14 residues. Germline CDR1 SEHNR, CDR2 FQNEAQ (reference sequence).